Presented here are 20 T cell receptor beta chains from one specimen sequenced in a study of OX40 agonist ivuxolimab in advanced cancers. Data came from immunoSEQ multiplex PCR; TCRdb stores just in-frame clones and leaves some out. Among around 110,000 clones listed, about nine tenths were seen once. Here the sequenced sample was CD4+ or CD8+ T cells sorted from blood, taken in a trial of the OX40 agonist ivuxolimab. The receptors originated from an adult with an advanced solid tumor such as melanoma, head and neck, liver or kidney cancer.

The chain employs TRBV18 and TRBJ1-2; possibly TRBD1 for D (5 bases). The CDR3 length is 14 residues. Trimming took 2 bases from V and 8 from J, leaving 15 bases between them. Germline CDR1 is KGHSH and CDR2 is LQKENI. CDR3 DNA sequence: TGTGCCAGCTCACCAAAGGAGGGGAGTGGAGGCTACACCTTC. Amino acid sequence: CASSPKEGSGGYTF.

This clone appeared once. The CDR3 DNA sequence: TGTGCCAGCAGTAATCCTAGCGGGGGGACCACCCAGTACTTC. Translated, it gives CASSNPSGGTTQYF. This chain joins TRBV6-6 and TRBJ2-5, with 11 bases aligning to TRBD2. The CDR3 has 14 amino acids. J gave up 8 bases and V 5 bases, and 7 bases lay outside the gene matches. Germline V gives CDR1 MNHNY, CDR2 SVGAGI (reference sequence).

CDR3 amino acids: CASPGELNTEAFF. CDR3 DNA sequence: TGTGCCAGCCCGGGGGAGTTGAACACTGAAGCTTTCTTT. This sequence joins TRBV7-9 and TRBJ1-1; possible D gene TRBD1, 5 bases. The V end lost 8 bases, the J end lost 0 bases, and 10 bases lay between the germline ends. The CDR3 length is 13 residues. Looked up from germline, CDR1 is SEHNR and CDR2 is FQNEAQ (reference sequence).

The rearrangement uses TRBV27 and TRBJ2-2; perhaps TRBD2 as D (6 bases). Trimming took off 5 bases at V and 5 bases at J, with 15 bases between the two ends. Per germline, CDR1 MNHEY and CDR2 SMNVEV (reference sequence). The CDR3 runs to 15 residues. The CDR3 bases are TGTGCCAGCAGTGCCCGGGCCAGCGGGACCGGGGAGCTGTTTTTT. This sequence encodes CASSARASGTGELFF.

This clone occurred once. The chain recombines TRBV6-5 with TRBJ2-7; D perhaps matches TRBD2 (5 bases). CDR3 size: 12 residues. Trimming removed 10 bases at V and 0 bases at J, with 10 bases between. The germline CDR1 and CDR2 sequences are MNHEY and SVGAGI. This CDR3 is CATLTNSYEQYF. The CDR3 DNA follows: TGTGCCACCTTGACTAACTCCTACGAGCAGTACTTC.

This chain uses TRBV4-3 with TRBJ1-2; 8 nucleotides line up with TRBD1. The V and J ends lost 0 bases and 4 bases, in that order; junction bases with no gene match: 7. The germline gives CDR1 LGHNA, CDR2 YSLEER. The CDR3 has 16 residues. The CDR3 protein is CASSQEYGDRFYGYTF. CDR3 bases: TGCGCCAGCAGCCAAGAATATGGGGACAGGTTCTATGGCTACACCTTC.

The gene calls are TRBV6-6 and TRBJ1-5; no definite D call. The germline V and J ends were trimmed by 5 bases and 7 bases, with 15 bases remaining between them. Germline V gives CDR1 MNHNY, CDR2 SVGAGI (reference sequence). The length of the CDR3 is 14 residues. CDR3 region: CASSPSQALQPQHF. Written as DNA, the CDR3 is TGTGCCAGCAGTCCTAGTCAGGCCTTACAGCCCCAGCATTTT.

This chain uses TRBV7-3 with TRBJ1-1, with D possibly TRBD1 on 6 matching bases. V lost 2 bases, J lost 4 bases, and 14 bases lay in between. The germline gives CDR1 SGHTA, CDR2 FQGTGA. This CDR3 region has 15 residues. CDR3 in amino acids: CASSLWGAGVTEAFF. In DNA form, the CDR3 reads TGTGCCAGCAGCTTATGGGGCGCAGGGGTCACTGAAGCTTTCTTT.

The chain is built from TRBV6-5 and TRBJ2-1; the D is unclear. Germline CDR1 and CDR2: MNHEY and SVGAGI. With 7 bases removed from V and 7 bases from J, the gap between germline ends came to 8 bases. This CDR3 comprises 11 residues. CDR3 amino acids: CASNRANEQFF. CDR3 bases: TGTGCCAGCAACCGGGCGAATGAGCAGTTCTTC.

J is TRBJ2-3 and V is TRBV7-3; TRBD2 aligns across 13 bases. V gave up 4 bases and J gave up 2 bases; unmatched junction bases: 3. The germline CDR1 and CDR2 sequences are SGHTA and FQGTGA. The CDR3 consists of 16 residues. This chain's CDR3 is CASSSTSGGTTDTQYF. CDR3 nucleotide sequence: TGTGCCAGCAGCTCGACTAGCGGGGGGACCACAGATACGCAGTATTTT.

The chain employs TRBV7-6 and TRBJ1-1, with D possibly TRBD1 on 6 matching bases. The CDR3 is 14 amino acids. Germline CDR1 is SGHVS and CDR2 is FNYEAQ. Trimming cost V 6 bases and J 1 base, with 12 bases left between them. The CDR3 protein is CASRPDRTNTEAFF. Here the CDR3 DNA reads TGTGCCAGCAGACCCGACAGGACGAACACTGAAGCTTTCTTT.

This chain links TRBV7-6 with TRBJ2-5, with D perhaps being TRBD1 or TRBD2 (5 bases each). Germline CDR1 SGHVS, CDR2 FNYEAQ. Deletions cut 5 bases from V and 4 bases from J, with 26 bases between. The CDR3 sequence is 18 residues long. The CDR3 DNA is TGTGCCAGCAGCCGGAGGCCCCAGGTCGCCGGGGACCCAGAGACCCAGTACTTC. This codes for CASSRRPQVAGDPETQYF.

DNA for the CDR3: TGCAGCGTAAGCTCCGGGACAGACACTGAAGCTTTCTTT. Protein: CSVSSGTDTEAFF. The rearrangement links TRBV29-1 to TRBJ1-1; 7 bases agree with TRBD1. Germline-derived CDR1 and CDR2 are SQVTM and ANQGSEA. This CDR3 is built from 13 residues. J lost 3 bases, V lost 6 bases, and 7 bases had no gene match.

The chain joins TRBV11-3 to TRBJ2-5; 8 nucleotides line up with TRBD2. The CDR3 is made up of 15 amino acids. The germline CDR1 and CDR2 sequences are SGHNT and YENEEA. The trim removed 1 base at V and 2 bases at J, leaving 3 bases unmatched. The CDR3 sequence: CASSLGRGAQETQYF. As DNA, the CDR3 is TGTGCCAGCAGCTTAGGGCGGGGGGCTCAAGAGACCCAGTACTTC.

The chain has TRBV19 and TRBJ2-7; the D gene is possibly TRBD1 (6 bases). The V gene's germline CDR1 is LNHDA and CDR2 SQIVND (reference sequence). V gave up 3 bases and J gave up 3 bases, with 12 bases separating them. The CDR3 runs to 14 residues. The CDR3 region is CASSIRDKHYEQYF. The CDR3 DNA sequence: TGTGCCAGTAGTATCCGGGACAAACACTACGAGCAGTACTTC. Filled out from reference TRBV19 and TRBJ2-7, the complete variable domain reads DGGITQSPKYLFRKEGQNVTLSCEQNLNHDAMYWYRQDPGQGLRLIYYSQIVNDFQKGDIAEGYSVSREKKESFPLTVTSAQKNPTAFYLCASSIRDKHYEQYFGPGTRLTVT.

CDR3 DNA: TGTGCCAGCAATGGACAGGGGTTTATGAACACTGAAGCTTTCTTT. Its protein is CASNGQGFMNTEAFF. The chain combines TRBV2 with TRBJ1-1, with TRBD1 matching over 9 bases. The CDR3 extends over 15 amino acids. Germline V CDR1 and CDR2: SNHLY, FYNNEI. V was clipped by 7 bases and J by 0 bases; unmatched bases: 6.

The chain has TRBV19 and TRBJ2-7, with unresolved D. The length of the CDR3 is 12 residues. Germline V gene sequence: CDR1 LNHDA, CDR2 SQIVND (reference sequence). The ends were cut back, 8 bases at V and 0 bases at J, with 8 bases in the middle. CDR3 amino acids: CASEADSYEQYF. The CDR3, as DNA: TGTGCCAGTGAGGCAGACTCCTACGAGCAGTACTTC.

The chain joins TRBV6-4 to TRBJ1-4; D not certain. V was shortened by 6 bases and J by 8 bases, with 13 bases between the two germline ends. CDR1 and CDR2 from the germline V gene are MRHNA and SNTAGT. This CDR3 contains 13 residues. The CDR3: CASSRREGEKLFF. Here the CDR3 DNA reads TGTGCCAGCAGCCGTAGGGAGGGCGAAAAACTGTTTTTT.

The chain couples TRBV30 to TRBJ2-3; D might be TRBD2 (5 bases). Germline CDR1 is GTSNPN and CDR2 is SVGIG (reference sequence). Trimming pared 5 bases from V and 0 bases from J, leaving 12 bases between. The CDR3 is 14 amino acids. The CDR3 loop is CAWSLGISTDTQYF. CDR3 coding DNA: TGTGCCTGGTCGCTCGGGATCAGCACAGATACGCAGTATTTT.

The chain recombines TRBV7-9 with TRBJ1-1; D unclear. Germline values: CDR1 SEHNR, CDR2 FQNEAQ (reference sequence). CDR3 length: 11 residues. Trimming left V 5 bases short and J 11 bases short, with 12 bases between. The DNA of the CDR3 is TGTGCCAGCAGCCCCCTTAATGGGGCTTTCTTT. It translates to CASSPLNGAFF.